The clone carrying this T cell receptor (beta chain) occurred many times. Its antigen remains unidentified. CDR1 is ENHRY and CDR2 is SYGVKD in the germline V gene. V lost 2 bases, J lost 0 bases, and 8 bases lay in between. The CDR3 loop spans 15 amino acids. This specimen belongs to a study of beta chain features in type 1 diabetes. Study results and caveats: Fewer junction insertions and more nucleotide deletions appeared in type 1 diabetes patients. There was no resolution here of whether HLA type influences TCRB rearrangement. A closer apparent resemblance between naive, central memory and Treg TCRB repertoires was seen in patients than in healthy donors. Possible PCR preference for shorter templates applied equally to patients and controls.

Expressed TCRB transcripts were sequenced after all isolated RNA was converted to cDNA. The method was immunoSEQ multiplex PCR; TCRdb's version includes in-frame clones alone and lacks a portion of them. The repertoire holds 300,000 to 400,000 clones, with 6.5% to 10% as singletons. The V call is TRBV10-3, the J call TRBJ2-1; D ambiguous. The source is a woman younger than 35 in good health. Sample: central memory CD4+ T cells from blood. The DNA of the CDR3 is TGTGCCATCAGTGAGCCGCGGAGCTCCTACAATGAGCAGTTCTTC. Its protein is CAISEPRSSYNEQFF.